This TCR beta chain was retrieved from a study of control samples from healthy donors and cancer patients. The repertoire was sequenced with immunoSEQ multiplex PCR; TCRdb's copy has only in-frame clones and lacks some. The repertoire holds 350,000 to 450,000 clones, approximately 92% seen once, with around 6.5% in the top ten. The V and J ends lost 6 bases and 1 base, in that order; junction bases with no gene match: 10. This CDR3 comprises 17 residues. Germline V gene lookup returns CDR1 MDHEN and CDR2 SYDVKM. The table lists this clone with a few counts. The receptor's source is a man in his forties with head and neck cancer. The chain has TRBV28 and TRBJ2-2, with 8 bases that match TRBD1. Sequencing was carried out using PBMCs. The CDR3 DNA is TGTGCCAGCAGCGAAGTTCTCGGGACAGGGAACACCGGGGAGCTGTTTTTT. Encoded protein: CASSEVLGTGNTGELFF. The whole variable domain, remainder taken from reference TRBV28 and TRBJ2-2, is DVKVTQSSRYLVKRTGEKVFLECVQDMDHENMFWYRQDPGLGLRLIYFSYDVKMKEKGDIPEGYSVSREKKERFSLILESASTNQTSMYLCASSEVLGTGNTGELFFGEGSRLTVL.